What follows is one T cell receptor (beta chain) and its context. No antigen is known for it. Measured with immunoSEQ multiplex PCR; TCRdb has only the in-frame clones, and not every one. The top ten clones hold approximately 1.8% of a sample with 600,000 to 800,000 clones, roughly 72% of them seen once. With 3 bases removed from V and 4 bases from J, the gap between germline ends came to 10 bases. The CDR3 runs to 13 residues. The germline CDR1 and CDR2 sequences are KGHSH and LQKENI. The study separated CD4+ cells into CD45RA+ naive and CD45RA-negative memory subsets. This entry is derived from a study of shared clonotypes between healthy human individuals. Study outcomes and limitations: Four donors held approximately 4.5% of naive CD4 clonotypes in common. Naive subsets generally had larger estimated richness than memory subsets.

The TCR sequence derives from a woman in her thirties in good health. Specimen: memory CD4+ T cells sorted from blood. The subset here: CD45RA-negative fraction. The gene calls are TRBV18 and TRBJ2-7; D gene unclear. This CDR3 reads CASSPSISYEQYF. In nucleotides, the CDR3 is TGTGCCAGCTCACCCAGCATTTCTTACGAGCAGTACTTC.